Shown below are 28 T cell receptor beta chains from a single sample sequenced in a study of molecular identifiers for immune sequencing clone quantification. TCRdb passed the PCR reads through MiXCR, listing each CDR3 protein once. This sample has some 580,000 distinct CDR3 sequences, with about 25% found just once. The source material was naive CD8+ T cells from blood, with Jurkat cell RNA spiked in. The subset was: FACS-sorted CD8+CD4-CCR7+CD45RA+ naive T cells. The receptors were sampled from a human donor in good health. Some libraries in this study had Jurkat cell RNA spiked in.

Of note for this clonotype: This clone may be a read error of a much larger clone one base away. This chain connects TRBV28 to TRBJ2-2; D remains unclear. The CDR3 runs 15 residues. Germline CDR1 MDHEN, CDR2 SYDVKM. This CDR3 reads CAISLTSTPPGELFF. The DNA for the CDR3 is TGTGCCATCAGTTTAACCTCGACCCCCCCCGGGGAGCTGTTTTTT.

At least ten counts were recorded for this clonotype. The chain has TRBV5-1 and TRBJ2-7; D unresolved. Trimming removed 0 bases from V and 1 base from J, with 11 bases in between. Per the germline V gene, CDR1 is SGHRS and CDR2 is YFSETQ. The CDR3 runs 15 residues. CDR3 sequence: CASSLESTKSYEQYF. In nucleotides, the CDR3 is TGCGCCAGCAGCTTGGAGAGCACTAAATCCTACGAGCAGTACTTC. The variable domain in full, completed from reference TRBV5-1 and TRBJ2-7, reads KAGVTQTPRYLIKTRGQQVTLSCSPISGHRSVSWYQQTPGQGLQFLFEYFSETQRNKGNFPGRFSGRQFSNSRSEMNVSTLELGDSALYLCASSLESTKSYEQYFGPGTRLTVT.

This clonotype was detected ten times or more. V usage is TRBV9 and J usage is TRBJ1-4; TRBD1 matches 9 bases. This CDR3 is 17 amino acids long. After removal of 4 bases from V and 2 bases from J, the junction contained 9 bases not matched to a gene. Germline CDR1 SGDLS, CDR2 YYNGEE. CDR3 residues: CASSPRTGDRTNEKLFF. CDR3 bases: TGTGCCAGCAGCCCCCGGACAGGGGACAGGACTAATGAAAAACTGTTTTTT. Combining the CDR3 with reference TRBV9 and TRBJ1-4 gives the whole variable domain DSGVTQTPKHLITATGQRVTLRCSPRSGDLSVYWYQQSLDQGLQFLIQYYNGEERAKGNILERFSAQQFPDLHSELNLSSLELGDSALYFCASSPRTGDRTNEKLFFGSGTQLSVL.

This clonotype was counted ten times or more. V is TRBV11-2 and J is TRBJ1-1; D is uncertain. Trimming removed 2 bases from V and 5 bases from J, with 21 bases in between. Germline V CDR1 and CDR2: SGHAT, FQNNGV. This CDR3 comprises 17 residues. CDR3 nucleotide sequence: TGTGCCAGCAGCTTATATTCAAACGAGGGAGAGAGGACTGAAGCTTTCTTT. This gives the protein CASSLYSNEGERTEAFF.

This clonotype was counted only a few times. V is TRBV20-1 and J is TRBJ2-7; maybe TRBD1 (6 bases). The CDR3 consists of 17 residues. CDR1 and CDR2 (germline): DFQATT, SNEGSKA (reference sequence). Trimming cost V 6 bases and J 1 base, with 25 bases left between them. The CDR3 sequence is CSADDGTSLEASYEQYF. The DNA of the CDR3 is TGCAGTGCGGACGACGGGACATCCCTGGAAGCTTCCTACGAGCAGTACTTC.

This clonotype was seen a handful of times. The V call is TRBV30, the J call TRBJ1-2, with D maybe TRBD1 (6 bases). The germline V gene encodes CDR1 GTSNPN and CDR2 SVGIG (reference sequence). CDR3 length: 13 residues. V lost 2 bases and J 5 bases, leaving 12 bases between the germline ends. DNA of the CDR3: TGTGCCTGGAGTCCCGAGGGGGTTTATGGCTACACCTTC. Translated: CAWSPEGVYGYTF.

The V call is TRBV6-6, the J call TRBJ2-1; the D is unclear. The CDR3 loop spans 15 amino acids. Germline V gene sequence: CDR1 MNHNY, CDR2 SVGAGI (reference sequence). V lost 4 bases to trimming and J lost 4 bases, with 14 bases between them. The DNA for the CDR3 is TGTGCCAGCAGTTGGGGAACGACGGAATACAATGAGCAGTTCTTC. It codes for CASSWGTTEYNEQFF.

The rearrangement links TRBV4-3 to TRBJ2-1, with D tentatively TRBD2 (6 bases). Between the trimmed V and J ends, which lost 0 bases and 5 bases, there was a span of 20 bases. The CDR3 runs to 18 residues. CDR1 is LGHNA, CDR2 YSLEER, per germline. The CDR3 region is CASSQDRWLAEGNNEQFF. CDR3 DNA: TGCGCCAGCAGCCAAGACCGGTGGTTAGCGGAGGGAAACAATGAGCAGTTCTTC.

This clonotype was observed many times. The J gene is TRBJ1-5, the V gene TRBV15; 7 nucleotides agree with TRBD1. Germline V gene data show CDR1 as LNHNV and CDR2 as YYDKDF (reference sequence). The CDR3 loop spans 15 amino acids. V shed 4 bases, J shed 0 bases, and the junction held 3 bases outside the gene matches. CDR3 in DNA: TGTGCCACCAGCACGGGGACAGCTAGCAATCAGCCCCAGCATTTT. This encodes CATSTGTASNQPQHF.

About this clonotype itself: A much more abundant neighbour one base away suggests this may be a read error. The rearrangement links TRBV20-1 to TRBJ2-3; D ambiguous. The CDR3 extends over 13 amino acids. Germline V CDR1 and CDR2: DFQATT, SNEGSKA (reference sequence). The CDR3 nucleotides are TGCAGTGCTAGAAAGTCAGAAACAGATACGCAGTGTTTT. Translation: CSARKSETDTQCF.

The table lists this clonotype with many counts. J is TRBJ1-5 and V is TRBV28, with 10 positions matching TRBD1. V dropped 6 bases and J dropped 6; count of bases not matched to a gene: 8. This CDR3 has 15 amino acids. The germline V gene encodes CDR1 MDHEN and CDR2 SYDVKM. The CDR3 loop is CASSHRQGASQPQHF. Written as DNA, the CDR3 is TGTGCCAGCAGCCACAGACAGGGGGCTAGTCAGCCCCAGCATTTT. Complete variable domain (other parts from reference TRBV28 and TRBJ1-5): DVKVTQSSRYLVKRTGEKVFLECVQDMDHENMFWYRQDPGLGLRLIYFSYDVKMKEKGDIPEGYSVSREKKERFSLILESASTNQTSMYLCASSHRQGASQPQHFGDGTRLSIL.

The chain employs TRBV7-9 and TRBJ2-2; 12 bases are shared with TRBD2. Per the germline V gene, CDR1 is SEHNR and CDR2 is FQNEAQ (reference sequence). The junction had 8 bases not matched to a gene; V was cut back by 5 bases and J by 7 bases. The CDR3 has 16 residues. CDR3 bases: TGTGCCAGCAGCACTTGGACTAGCGGGATAGTCGGGGAGCTGTTTTTT. Amino acid sequence: CASSTWTSGIVGELFF.

The chain's CDR3 is CATSEAGTQLYEQYF. CDR3 coding DNA: TGTGCCACCAGTGAAGCTGGGACTCAACTCTACGAGCAGTACTTC. The chain uses TRBV24-1 and TRBJ2-7, with D perhaps TRBD2 (6 bases). This CDR3 has 15 residues. Trimming shortened V by 4 bases and J by 3 bases, and 15 bases separated the two germline ends. The germline V gene has CDR1 KGHDR and CDR2 SFDVKD.

This clonotype was counted a few times. V is TRBV4-3 and J is TRBJ2-1, with 8 bases aligning to TRBD1. The CDR3 consists of 14 residues. Germline V lookup: CDR1 LGHNA, CDR2 YSLEER. Trimming cost V 0 bases and J 7 bases; bases outside gene matches: 2. The CDR3 is CASSQEGQGNEQFF. DNA for the CDR3: TGCGCCAGCAGCCAAGAAGGACAGGGTAATGAGCAGTTCTTC.

This clonotype was recorded many times. The chain couples TRBV28 to TRBJ1-5, with D hard to call. This CDR3 has 15 amino acids. Germline CDR1 is MDHEN and CDR2 is SYDVKM. Trimming removed 6 bases at V and 3 bases at J, with 15 bases between. The CDR3 region has the DNA TGTGCCAGCAGGAGCAGACGCAACCTCAATCAGCCCCAGCATTTT. Translated, it gives CASRSRRNLNQPQHF.

The chain combines TRBV3-1 with TRBJ2-7; D may be TRBD1 (5 bases). Trimming took 0 bases from V and 7 from J, leaving 10 bases between them. The germline CDR1 and CDR2 sequences are LGHDT and YNNKEL (reference sequence). This CDR3 is built from 13 residues. The CDR3 DNA sequence: TGTGCCAGCAGCCAAGATGTGGCAGGGGAGCAGTACTTC. It is translated as CASSQDVAGEQYF.

Regarding this clonotype: This may be a read error, as it is one base from a much larger clone. The V gene is TRBV11-3, the J gene TRBJ1-1, with 11 bases matching TRBD1. Germline V gene data show CDR1 as SGHNT and CDR2 as YENEEA. This CDR3 spans 15 amino acids. Unmatched junction bases numbered 6, after V lost 4 bases and J lost 5 bases. In DNA, the CDR3 is TGTGCCAGCAGCTCCAGGACAGGGGGCGAAACTGAAGCTTTCTTT. This translates into CASSSRTGGETEAFF.

This clonotype was counted between two and nine times. This chain joins TRBV9 and TRBJ1-1; D uncertain. The ends were cut back, 0 bases at V and 5 bases at J, with 11 bases in the middle. This CDR3 has 14 residues. Germline values: CDR1 SGDLS, CDR2 YYNGEE. The CDR3 region is CASSVEPERTEAFF. In nucleotides, the CDR3 is TGTGCCAGCAGCGTAGAACCAGAGCGAACTGAAGCTTTCTTT.

At least ten counts were recorded for this clonotype. The chain carries TRBV10-3 and TRBJ1-2; no clear D gene. Germline values: CDR1 ENHRY, CDR2 SYGVKD. CDR3 length equals 12 residues. The V end was cut by 0 bases, the J end by 3 bases, with 2 bases between. The CDR3 sequence is CAISESYYGYTF. Here the CDR3 DNA reads TGTGCCATCAGTGAGTCTTACTATGGCTACACCTTC.

This clonotype was detected ten times or more. The genes are TRBV4-3 and TRBJ1-5, with D hard to call. The germline V gene encodes CDR1 LGHNA and CDR2 YSLEER. The V gene lost 1 base and the J gene lost 4 bases, with 11 bases spanning the gap. The CDR3 consists of 15 residues. For the CDR3, the DNA is TGCGCCAGCAGCCAAGCGAGGGCGGGTAATCAGCCCCAGCATTTT. Amino acids: CASSQARAGNQPQHF.

This clonotype has just one count. This is likely an artifact of a read error, given a far larger clone one base away. This chain connects TRBV5-1 to TRBJ2-7; 8 positions agree with TRBD1. Germline assignment: CDR1 SGHRS and CDR2 YFSETQ. CDR3 length equals 13 residues. This CDR3 is CASSQGQAYEHYF. CDR3 sequence (DNA): TGCGCCAGCAGCCAGGGACAGGCCTACGAGCATTACTTC.

This chain joins TRBV20-1 and TRBJ2-5; 8 nucleotides agree with TRBD2. This CDR3 spans 17 amino acids. The V gene's germline CDR1 is DFQATT and CDR2 SNEGSKA (reference sequence). The trim removed 0 bases at V and 1 base at J, leaving 10 bases unmatched. The CDR3 spells CSARDTGGPFSQETQYF. The CDR3 DNA reads TGCAGTGCTAGAGATACGGGAGGGCCTTTTTCCCAAGAGACCCAGTACTTC.

This clonotype was observed a handful of times. This sequence joins TRBV12-3 or TRBV12-4 and TRBJ2-1; TRBD1 matches at 12 bases. V lost 5 bases to trimming and J lost 5 bases; unmatched junction nucleotides: 7. The CDR3 runs to 16 residues. In DNA form, the CDR3 reads TGTGCCAGCAGTCGGGACAGGGGGCCCTTTAACAATGAGCAGTTCTTC. Encoded protein: CASSRDRGPFNNEQFF.

Comment on this clonotype: A single base separates this from a much larger clone, so it may be a read error. The chain employs TRBV4-1 and TRBJ2-7; TRBD1 is a possible D gene (6 bases). The CDR3 has 13 residues. Germline values: CDR1 MGHRA, CDR2 YSYEKL. The V end lost 4 bases, the J end lost 4 bases, and 11 bases lay between the germline ends. CDR3 sequence reads: CASSRRQEYEQYF. Written as DNA, the CDR3 is TGCGCCAGCAGCCGCAGACAGGAATACGAGCAGTACTTC.

This chain uses TRBV13 with TRBJ2-1; D is possibly TRBD1 or TRBD2 (5 bases each). Trimming stripped 1 base from V and 7 bases from J, with 11 bases between. This CDR3 contains 14 residues. From germline, CDR1 is PRHDT and CDR2 FYEKMQ (reference sequence). CDR3 DNA: TGTGCCAGCAGCTTAGTAATTGGGGGAAATGAGCAGTTCTTC. Amino acid sequence: CASSLVIGGNEQFF.

This clonotype came up many times. The V gene is TRBV13, the J gene TRBJ1-4; the D is unclear. The CDR3 is 15 residues long. Germline values: CDR1 PRHDT, CDR2 FYEKMQ (reference sequence). The germline V and J ends were trimmed by 3 bases and 8 bases, with 16 bases remaining between them. The CDR3 is CASSFSEGAGEKLFF. For the CDR3, the DNA is TGTGCCAGCAGCTTTTCCGAGGGAGCGGGGGAAAAACTGTTTTTT. Drawing the rest from reference TRBV13 and TRBJ1-4, the complete variable domain is AAGVIQSPRHLIKEKRETATLKCYPIPRHDTVYWYQQGPGQDPQFLISFYEKMQSDKGSIPDRFSAQQFSDYHSELNMSSLELGDSALYFCASSFSEGAGEKLFFGSGTQLSVL.

This clonotype was observed a few times. The chain links TRBV19 to TRBJ1-1, with a weak D call TRBD1 (5 bases). This CDR3 is 15 amino acids long. The V gene's germline CDR1 is LNHDA and CDR2 SQIVND (reference sequence). V was clipped by 5 bases and J by 0 bases, with 13 bases between them. The CDR3 nucleotides read TGTGCCAGTAGTCCCAGGGTGGGATTGAACACTGAAGCTTTCTTT. Its protein product is CASSPRVGLNTEAFF.

This clonotype turned up a few times. This sequence may be a read error, since a much larger clone differs from it by one base. V usage is TRBV5-1 and J usage is TRBJ1-1; D possibly corresponds to TRBD1 (5 bases). The ends were cut back, 1 base at V and 4 bases at J, with 11 bases in the middle. Germline V gene data show CDR1 as SGHRS and CDR2 as YFSETQ. This CDR3 has 14 residues. Here the CDR3 reads CASSLMAGLTEAFF. The CDR3, as DNA: TGCGCCAGCAGCTTGATGGCAGGGCTCACTGAAGCTTTCTTT.